A selection of T cell receptor beta chains follows, all from one sample in a study of shared clonotypes between healthy human individuals. Measured with immunoSEQ multiplex PCR; TCRdb has only the in-frame clones, and not every one. The sample contains 730,000 or so clones, 60% to 80% of which appear only once. Sequencing was done on a sample of memory CD4+ T cells sorted from blood. Receptors originate from a woman aged 25-40 years in good health. CDR3s include the opening cysteine and the closing phenylalanine or tryptophan. The order of the fields is V gene, clone size, J gene, D gene, CDR3 protein, CDR3 DNA. D genes are given only for firm matches. Clone size is shown for a subset of rows, as once, few, many or a class of expanded clone.

v_call: TRBV15
clone_size: many
j_call: TRBJ1-2
d_call: TRBD1
cdr3_aa: CATSRDGTGRYGYTF
cdr3_nt: TGTGCCACCAGCAGAGATGGGACAGGTCGCTATGGCTACACCTTC

v_call: TRBV15
clone_size: once
j_call: TRBJ2-3
d_call: -
cdr3_aa: CATSRDSFRLFRSTDTQYF
cdr3_nt: TGTGCCACCAGCAGAGATTCATTTCGGCTCTTCCGAAGCACAGATACGCAGTATTTT

v_call: TRBV25-1
clone_size: -
j_call: TRBJ1-2
d_call: -
cdr3_aa: CASSESWGYLYGYTF
cdr3_nt: TGTGCCAGCAGTGAATCATGGGGGTATCTCTATGGCTACACCTTC

v_call: TRBV4-1
clone_size: many
j_call: TRBJ1-5
d_call: -
cdr3_aa: CASSQDAGNQPQHF
cdr3_nt: TGCGCCAGCAGCCAAGATGCAGGCAATCAGCCCCAGCATTTT

v_call: TRBV28
clone_size: many
j_call: TRBJ2-1
d_call: TRBD2
cdr3_aa: CASSNLAGGLNEQFF
cdr3_nt: TGTGCCAGCAGCAATCTAGCGGGGGGTCTCAATGAGCAGTTCTTC

v_call: TRBV2
clone_size: -
j_call: TRBJ1-5
d_call: -
cdr3_aa: CASSDQVRNQPQHF
cdr3_nt: TGTGCCAGCAGTGATCAGGTGCGCAATCAGCCCCAGCATTTT

v_call: TRBV5-4
clone_size: -
j_call: TRBJ2-3
d_call: TRBD2
cdr3_aa: CASSLTSGYTDTQYF
cdr3_nt: TGTGCCAGCAGCTTGACTAGCGGTTACACAGATACGCAGTATTTT

v_call: TRBV15
clone_size: -
j_call: TRBJ2-3
d_call: TRBD2
cdr3_aa: CATSLRTSGTDTQYF
cdr3_nt: TGTGCCACCAGCTTACGGACTAGCGGCACAGATACGCAGTATTTT

v_call: TRBV5-5
clone_size: -
j_call: TRBJ1-2
d_call: -
cdr3_aa: CASSLGRVGYGYTF
cdr3_nt: TGTGCCAGCAGCTTGGGCAGGGTTGGATATGGCTACACCTTC

v_call: TRBV28
clone_size: -
j_call: TRBJ2-7
d_call: -
cdr3_aa: CASTVRQSYEQYF
cdr3_nt: TGTGCCAGCACTGTGAGACAGTCCTACGAGCAGTACTTC

v_call: TRBV14
clone_size: -
j_call: TRBJ2-5
d_call: -
cdr3_aa: CASSQAETQYF
cdr3_nt: TGTGCCAGCAGCCAAGCAGAGACCCAGTACTTC

v_call: TRBV19
clone_size: -
j_call: TRBJ2-5
d_call: TRBD2
cdr3_aa: CASSGLAGVGETQYF
cdr3_nt: TGTGCCAGTAGCGGACTAGCGGGAGTGGGAGAGACCCAGTACTTC

v_call: TRBV10-1
clone_size: -
j_call: TRBJ2-7
d_call: -
cdr3_aa: CASSEWRFRSEQYF
cdr3_nt: TGCGCCAGCAGTGAATGGAGGTTCAGGAGCGAGCAGTACTTC

v_call: TRBV21-1
clone_size: few
j_call: TRBJ2-7
d_call: -
cdr3_aa: CASSGTRGDEQYF
cdr3_nt: TGTGCCAGCAGCGGGACTAGAGGAGACGAGCAGTACTTC

v_call: TRBV5-1
clone_size: -
j_call: TRBJ2-2
d_call: -
cdr3_aa: CASSLGYTGELFF
cdr3_nt: TGCGCCAGCAGCTTGGGTTACACCGGGGAGCTGTTTTTT

v_call: TRBV13
clone_size: -
j_call: TRBJ2-3
d_call: TRBD1
cdr3_aa: CASSRRQGLGADTQYF
cdr3_nt: TGTGCCAGCAGTCGGAGACAGGGCCTCGGCGCAGATACGCAGTATTTT